The rows below give T cell receptor beta chains drawn from one sample of a study of T cell responses to AZD1222 COVID-19 vaccine. The method was immunoSEQ multiplex PCR; TCRdb's version includes in-frame clones alone and lacks a portion of them. The data contain approximately 80,000 clones, 80% of them seen just once; the ten biggest clones take up around 20%. Sequencing used peripheral blood, obtained on day 0 of AZD1222 vaccination. These receptors were taken from an adult in good health. Each CDR3 is given with its conserved first and last residue.

TRBJ1-3	TRBV12-2	CASRLSSRQGSGNTIYF
TRBJ1-1	TRBV6-4	CASSDGGSVNTEAFF
TRBJ2-5	TRBV28	CASSFQGAGQETQYF
TRBJ2-5	TRBV15	CATSRSLGLAEETQYF
TRBJ2-7	TRBV2	CASSRDRDEQYF
TRBJ1-1	TRBV2	CASTTSSNTEAFF
TRBJ2-1	TRBV5-5	CASSLAGVPYNEQFF
TRBJ1-1	TRBV18	CASSRSYRENTEAFF
TRBJ2-1	TRBV5-6	CASSPTRAHYNEQFF
TRBJ2-1	TRBV5-8	CASSLEGGQSPQFF
TRBJ1-1	TRBV2	CAREGGQGKKMNTEAFF
TRBJ1-1	TRBV6-5	CASSGRQGLNTEAFF
TRBJ2-7	TRBV29-1	CSVRTGLGEQYF
TRBJ1-4	TRBV19	CASSIYTGGMSVGKLFF
TRBJ1-3	TRBV2	CASSEWQSERGNTIYF
TRBJ1-5	TRBV28	CATWGQTGASPQHF
TRBJ2-3	TRBV20-1	CSPDPDTQYF
TRBJ1-5	TRBV19	CASSSPFDSNQPQHF